This TCR beta chain was sequenced for a study of blood T cell repertoires in COVID-19. About the study: Acute and convalescent COVID-19 samples came from the United States, Italy and Spain.

Method: immunoSEQ multiplex PCR; TCRdb's copy keeps in-frame clones and lacks some. The sample lists around 240,000 clones; approximately 84% were seen once. V gave up 1 base and J gave up 8 bases; unmatched junction bases: 5. There are 14 residues in the CDR3. Per the germline V gene, CDR1 is SEHNR and CDR2 is FQNEAQ (reference sequence). The table lists this clone with a count of one. The source is a woman at least 80 years old with acute or convalescent COVID-19. The chain recombines TRBV7-9 with TRBJ2-4, with 7 bases identical to TRBD1. The sequenced sample consisted of peripheral blood. In DNA, the CDR3 is TGTGCCAGCAGCTTAGATGACAGGGCGGACATTCAGTACTTC. Residues: CASSLDDRADIQYF.